This entry lists 14 T cell receptor beta chains sequenced from one sample in a study of T-cell memory formation after mild COVID-19. TCRdb re-called the 5' RACE reads with MiXCR, one entry per CDR3 protein. The table has a few hundred thousand distinct CDR3 sequences, 19% seen once; the top ten hold around 21%. The sample was PBMCs or a T cell subset sorted from them (not recorded which). The origin of the receptors is a man younger than 35 who had mild COVID-19 (a few samples of this study predate the infection). Cell type and time point are not known.

The genes are TRBV2 and TRBJ1-5; 11 nucleotides line up with TRBD1. The CDR3 has 13 amino acids. V lost 6 bases to trimming and J lost 9 bases; unmatched junction nucleotides: 4. Germline loops: CDR1 SNHLY, CDR2 FYNNEI. The CDR3 spells CASRDRGLLPQHF. The CDR3 nucleotides read TGTGCCAGCAGGGACAGGGGGCTTCTGCCCCAGCATTTT.

In the case of this clonotype: A much more abundant neighbour one base away suggests this may be a read error. The genes are TRBV27 and TRBJ2-3; D unresolved. Germline CDR1 MNHEY, CDR2 SMNVEV (reference sequence). This CDR3 has 12 amino acids. V was pared by 7 bases and J by 0 bases, with 5 bases between. The CDR3 bases are TGTGCCAGCACCGATAGCACAGATACGCAGTATTTT. Amino acids: CASTDSTDTQYF.

This chain connects TRBV29-1 to TRBJ2-2, with D possibly being TRBD2 (8 bases). The CDR3 extends over 16 amino acids. V shed 0 bases and J shed 4 bases, with 15 bases lying between them. CDR1 is SQVTM and CDR2 is ANQGSEA in the germline V gene. Written as DNA, the CDR3 is TGCAGCGTTGAAGATCGGGAGGGGGCCGGCACCGGGGAGCTGTTTTTT. Amino acids: CSVEDREGAGTGELFF.

The chain combines TRBV7-8 with TRBJ2-7, with D possibly TRBD1 on 5 matching bases. The germline V gene encodes CDR1 SGHVS and CDR2 FQNEAQ. The CDR3 contains 17 residues. Trimming left V 0 bases short and J 2 bases short, with 17 bases between. DNA of the CDR3: TGTGCCAGCAGCTTAGCGCTAGGGGAAGAGGACGCCTACGAGCAGTACTTC. Translated, it gives CASSLALGEEDAYEQYF.

The chain carries TRBV4-3 and TRBJ2-5; 7 bases match TRBD2. With V trimmed by 0 bases and J by 1 base, 8 bases remained unmatched. The CDR3 totals 17 residues. CDR1 LGHNA and CDR2 YSLEER come from the germline V gene. The chain's CDR3 is CASSQDRGGGGQETQYF. DNA of the CDR3: TGCGCCAGCAGCCAAGACCGGGGAGGCGGGGGCCAAGAGACCCAGTACTTC.

This clonotype was observed a few times. This chain uses TRBV7-9 with TRBJ1-5; TRBD1 is a possible D gene (5 bases). Between the trimmed V and J ends, which lost 7 bases and 2 bases, there was a span of 9 bases. Per the germline V gene, CDR1 is SEHNR and CDR2 is FQNEAQ (reference sequence). This CDR3 contains 13 residues. CDR3 region: CASTMTGNQPQHF. Here the CDR3 DNA reads TGTGCCAGCACCATGACAGGCAATCAGCCCCAGCATTTT.

This clonotype was detected only a few times. The chain couples TRBV12-3 or TRBV12-4 to TRBJ2-2; D uncertain. The CDR3 covers 11 residues. V shed 7 bases and J shed 7 bases, with 7 bases lying between them. The CDR3 DNA sequence: TGTGCCAGCATGTTGAACGGGGAGCTGTTTTTT. Protein product: CASMLNGELFF.

The rearrangement joins TRBV6-2 or TRBV6-3 to TRBJ2-3; possible D gene TRBD1, 6 bases. The germline gives CDR1 MNHEY, CDR2 SVGEGT. V was clipped by 2 bases and J by 5 bases, with 14 bases between them. This CDR3 contains 15 residues. DNA of the CDR3: TGTGCCAGCAGTTACATACAGGGTGTAGGAGATACGCAGTATTTT. The encoded protein is CASSYIQGVGDTQYF.

This clonotype was seen a handful of times. This sequence joins TRBV19 and TRBJ2-5; D remains unclear. Germline V gene lookup returns CDR1 LNHDA and CDR2 SQIVND (reference sequence). V was clipped by 1 base and J by 2 bases, with 14 bases between them. The CDR3 sequence is 16 residues long. The CDR3 loop reads CASSIAADGPQETQYF. CDR3 coding DNA: TGTGCCAGTAGTATAGCCGCAGACGGACCACAAGAGACCCAGTACTTC.

This clonotype was picked up a small number of times. The V call is TRBV4-3, the J call TRBJ1-4; no definite D call. CDR1 and CDR2 (germline): LGHNA, YSLEER. With 7 bases removed from V and 7 bases from J, the gap between germline ends came to 16 bases. This CDR3 has 14 amino acids. The CDR3 protein is CASKLGREAEKLFF. The CDR3 DNA follows: TGCGCCAGCAAACTAGGCCGGGAGGCTGAAAAACTGTTTTTT.

This clonotype was recorded many times. This chain uses TRBV2 with TRBJ1-3; perhaps TRBD1 as D (5 bases). Germline V gives CDR1 SNHLY, CDR2 FYNNEI. This CDR3 region has 15 residues. Trimming left V 5 bases short and J 4 bases short, with 15 bases between. Here the CDR3 DNA reads TGTGCCAGCAGTCGAGACAGTTATGCAGGAAACACCATATATTTT. As protein: CASSRDSYAGNTIYF.

The V gene is TRBV5-1, the J gene TRBJ2-1; 9 bases map to TRBD2. J was trimmed by 5 bases and V by 5 bases; bases with no gene match: 11. The CDR3 extends over 16 amino acids. Germline CDR1 is SGHRS and CDR2 is YFSETQ. In nucleotides, the CDR3 is TGCGCCAGCAGACCCCGGTCGGGGACTAGCAACAATGAGCAGTTCTTC. This encodes CASRPRSGTSNNEQFF.

This clonotype has more than one count but fewer than ten. The J gene is TRBJ2-3, the V gene TRBV9; D is unresolved. V shed 3 bases and J shed 1 base, with 9 bases lying between them. The CDR3 runs 14 residues. Germline lookup yields CDR1 SGDLS and CDR2 YYNGEE. The CDR3 coding sequence is TGTGCCAGCAGCGGTATTGAGGGCACAGATACGCAGTATTTT. Translation: CASSGIEGTDTQYF.

The chain carries TRBV7-2 and TRBJ2-3; a weak D match, TRBD1 (6 bases). Germline assignment: CDR1 SGHTA and CDR2 FQGNSA. The CDR3 runs to 14 residues. V was shortened by 5 bases and J by 4 bases, with 13 bases between the two germline ends. DNA for the CDR3: TGTGCCAGCAGCCCAAGGGGGAACGCAGATACGCAGTATTTT. Its protein product is CASSPRGNADTQYF.